These 31 T cell receptor beta chains share one sample of origin, sequenced in a study of blood T cell repertoires in COVID-19. Profiled with immunoSEQ multiplex PCR; TCRdb holds only in-frame clones, not every one. The data contain 200,000 to 250,000 clones, about 85% of them singletons. The sequencing input was peripheral blood. These receptors were obtained from a man younger than 40 who had recovered from COVID-19.

The chain joins TRBV5-1 to TRBJ1-1; the D is unclear. The germline CDR1 and CDR2 sequences are SGHRS and YFSETQ. V was trimmed by 4 bases and J by 5 bases, leaving 15 bases between them. This CDR3 contains 14 residues. The CDR3 nucleotides read TGCGCCAGCAGCACCAAGGCGCCGGGGACTGAAGCTTTCTTT. Protein: CASSTKAPGTEAFF.

This chain connects TRBV6-4 to TRBJ1-1, with 7 positions matching TRBD1. The J segment lost 5 bases and the V segment lost 4 bases, leaving 4 bases of the junction unmatched. CDR1 and CDR2 (germline): MRHNA, SNTAGT. This CDR3 is built from 13 residues. The CDR3 DNA reads TGTGCCAGCAGTGGAGACAGGGATACTGAAGCTTTCTTT. Protein sequence: CASSGDRDTEAFF.

The CDR3 sequence: CASSSSVSGNTIYF. The DNA of the CDR3 is TGTGCCAGCAGCTCGTCCGTCTCTGGAAACACCATATATTTT. The rearrangement links TRBV7-9 to TRBJ1-3, with D unclear. The CDR3 runs to 14 residues. Deletions cut 4 bases from V and 0 bases from J, with 7 bases between. Germline V gene sequence: CDR1 SEHNR, CDR2 FQNEAQ (reference sequence).

The CDR3 protein is CASSYGTGEKLFF. Written as DNA, the CDR3 is TGTGCCAGCAGTTACGGGACAGGGGAAAAACTGTTTTTT. V is TRBV6-5 and J is TRBJ1-4; 9 nucleotides align to TRBD1. Germline V lookup: CDR1 MNHEY, CDR2 SVGAGI. With V trimmed by 2 bases and J by 8 bases, 0 bases remained unmatched. The CDR3 sequence is 13 residues long.

The table lists this clone with a count of one. This chain connects TRBV19 to TRBJ2-5, with 7 nucleotides matching TRBD2. After removal of 7 bases from V and 2 bases from J, the junction contained 10 bases not matched to a gene. The germline V gene has CDR1 LNHDA and CDR2 SQIVND (reference sequence). There are 15 residues in the CDR3. The CDR3 DNA reads as TGTGCCAGTAACCCCACGGGGGGTATTCAAGAGACCCAGTACTTC. It translates to CASNPTGGIQETQYF.

V gene TRBV16 combines with J gene TRBJ2-6; 15 bases align to TRBD2. Germline V gene lookup returns CDR1 KGHSY and CDR2 FQNENV. Losses at the gene ends were 2 bases for V and 0 bases for J; bases not matched to a gene: 5. This CDR3 comprises 20 residues. CDR3 bases: TGTGCCAGCAGCCAAAAGGGGACTAGCGGGGGGCACTCTGGGGCCAACGTCCTGACTTTC. Residues: CASSQKGTSGGHSGANVLTF.

V usage is TRBV19 and J usage is TRBJ2-6, with a weak D call TRBD2 (5 bases). V was shortened by 0 bases and J by 1 base, with 7 bases between the two germline ends. CDR1 is LNHDA and CDR2 is SQIVND in the germline V gene (reference sequence). This CDR3 region has 16 residues. In nucleotides, the CDR3 is TGTGCCAGTAGTATAGATTCGGGGTCTGGGGCCAACGTCCTGACTTTC. Residues: CASSIDSGSGANVLTF.

CDR3 in amino acids: CASSVSGDTGELFF. In nucleotides, the CDR3 is TGTGCCAGCAGCGTAAGCGGGGACACCGGGGAGCTGTTTTTT. The chain combines TRBV9 with TRBJ2-2; the match to TRBD2 covers 7 bases. The CDR3 covers 14 residues. The germline CDR1 and CDR2 sequences are SGDLS and YYNGEE. Trimming at V came to 1 base and at J to 3 bases, leaving 0 bases not matched to a gene.

The V call is TRBV14, the J call TRBJ2-5; TRBD1 agrees at 11 bases. The CDR3 runs to 15 residues. V shed 3 bases and J 5 bases; nucleotides not matched to a gene: 5. From germline, CDR1 is SGHDN and CDR2 FVKESK. The chain's CDR3 is CASSQGQGVSETQYF. CDR3 in DNA: TGTGCCAGCAGCCAGGGACAGGGGGTTTCGGAGACCCAGTACTTC. The variable domain in full, with the rest retrieved from reference TRBV14 and TRBJ2-5, is EAGVTQFPSHSVIEKGQTVTLRCDPISGHDNLYWYRRVMGKEIKFLLHFVKESKQDESGMPNNRFLAERTGGTYSTLKVQPAELEDSGVYFCASSQGQGVSETQYFGPGTRLLVL.

The chain links TRBV7-8 to TRBJ2-2, with 10 bases that match TRBD2. Losses at the gene ends were 5 bases for V and 6 bases for J; bases not matched to a gene: 6. The CDR3 has 15 amino acids. Germline V gene data show CDR1 as SGHVS and CDR2 as FQNEAQ. CDR3: CASSPMTSGSGELFF. Here the CDR3 DNA reads TGTGCCAGCAGCCCCATGACTAGCGGGTCCGGGGAGCTGTTTTTT.

The V and J genes are TRBV6-5 and TRBJ1-2, with D perhaps TRBD1 (6 bases). V shed 5 bases and J shed 2 bases, with 12 bases lying between them. The CDR3 covers 14 residues. CDR1 is MNHEY, CDR2 SVGAGI, per germline. The CDR3 sequence is CASSQGPLNYGYTF. As DNA, the CDR3 is TGTGCCAGCAGTCAGGGGCCCCTGAACTATGGCTACACCTTC.

This chain joins TRBV4-2 and TRBJ2-3, with 9 bases matching TRBD1. The CDR3 length is 18 residues. Germline assignment: CDR1 LGHNA and CDR2 YNFKEQ. The V gene end was trimmed by 1 base and the J gene end by 6 bases; junction bases not matched to a gene: 14. CDR3 DNA: TGTGCCAGCAGCCAAGTTGGGCACGGGACAGGGAGGGAGGATACGCAGTATTTT. Residues: CASSQVGHGTGREDTQYF.

The gene calls are TRBV7-3 and TRBJ2-3, with 8 bases lining up with TRBD2. The V segment lost 4 bases and the J segment 4 bases; nucleotides outside the gene matches: 4. This CDR3 comprises 14 residues. CDR1 and CDR2 from the germline V gene are SGHTA and FQGTGA. The CDR3 spells CASSSGLGADTQYF. CDR3 DNA sequence: TGTGCCAGCAGCTCGGGACTAGGCGCAGATACGCAGTATTTT.

This chain uses TRBV27 with TRBJ1-6; a possible D gene is TRBD1 (5 bases). The germline V gene encodes CDR1 MNHEY and CDR2 SMNVEV (reference sequence). V dropped 2 bases and J dropped 7 bases, with 15 bases sitting between them. The CDR3 sequence is 16 residues long. This CDR3 is CASSLDSGGPNSPLHF. The CDR3 DNA is TGTGCCAGCAGTTTAGACTCGGGGGGACCAAATTCACCCCTCCACTTT.

In its sample, this clone was seen a few times. This rearrangement joins TRBV29-1 to TRBJ2-5, with D possibly matching TRBD2 (5 bases). The germline CDR1 and CDR2 sequences are SQVTM and ANQGSEA. CDR3 length equals 11 residues. Deletions cut 8 bases from V and 5 bases from J, with 12 bases between. In DNA form, the CDR3 reads TGCAGCACCAAACGGAGGGAGACCCAGTACTTC. It encodes CSTKRRETQYF.

The chain links TRBV13 to TRBJ1-1, with 7 positions matching TRBD1. This CDR3 comprises 13 residues. CDR1 is PRHDT and CDR2 is FYEKMQ in the germline V gene (reference sequence). The V gene end was trimmed by 5 bases and the J gene end by 4 bases; junction bases not matched to a gene: 4. CDR3 sequence: CASSPGTATEAFF. The CDR3 region has the DNA TGTGCCAGCAGCCCCGGGACAGCCACTGAAGCTTTCTTT.

This chain uses TRBV6-5 with TRBJ1-1; 7 bases fit TRBD1. This CDR3 spans 13 amino acids. Germline values: CDR1 MNHEY, CDR2 SVGAGI. The trim removed 9 bases at V and 0 bases at J, leaving 4 bases unmatched. CDR3 DNA sequence: TGTGCCAGTAAGGACAGGATGAACACTGAAGCTTTCTTT. Protein product: CASKDRMNTEAFF.

The chain links TRBV2 to TRBJ2-2, with D possibly matching TRBD1 (5 bases). This CDR3 spans 19 amino acids. V lost 4 bases to trimming and J lost 5 bases, with 26 bases between them. Germline-derived CDR1 and CDR2 are SNHLY and FYNNEI. CDR3 sequence reads: CASSGPYAWGRGKTGELFF. In nucleotides, the CDR3 is TGTGCCAGCAGTGGACCCTACGCCTGGGGAAGGGGAAAAACCGGGGAGCTGTTTTTT.

This rearrangement joins TRBV2 to TRBJ1-1, with D possibly being TRBD1 (6 bases). Trimming took 6 bases from V and 6 from J, leaving 14 bases between them. This CDR3 is built from 13 residues. From germline, CDR1 is SNHLY and CDR2 FYNNEI. The CDR3 DNA reads TGTGCCAGCAGCCAGGGGACCAGGGCTGAAGCTTTCTTT. It codes for CASSQGTRAEAFF.

The V gene is TRBV11-2, the J gene TRBJ2-2; 7 nucleotides align to TRBD2. V trimming: 4 bases; J trimming: 4 bases; junction bases outside the gene matches: 6. The germline V gene encodes CDR1 SGHAT and CDR2 FQNNGV. The CDR3 loop spans 15 amino acids. CDR3 protein: CASSSWGEGTGELFF. The DNA of the CDR3 is TGTGCCAGCAGCTCGTGGGGGGAGGGCACCGGGGAGCTGTTTTTT.

CDR3 DNA: TGCGCCAGCAGCCAACGCGTAAACCAGCCCCAGCATTTT. It yields the protein CASSQRVNQPQHF. The chain is built from TRBV4-1 and TRBJ1-5; D uncertain. CDR3 length: 13 residues. Deletions cut 2 bases from V and 7 bases from J, with 9 bases between. Germline V gene data show CDR1 as MGHRA and CDR2 as YSYEKL.

The chain employs TRBV12-5 and TRBJ2-1; D is uncertain. V was clipped by 7 bases and J by 0 bases, with 13 bases between them. Per the germline V gene, CDR1 is LGHNT and CDR2 is FRNRAP. The CDR3 length is 15 residues. CDR3 nucleotide sequence: TGTGCTAGTGTTCGCGGAGAAAGCTCCTACAATGAGCAGTTCTTC. This sequence encodes CASVRGESSYNEQFF.

V usage is TRBV2 and J usage is TRBJ2-5; weak D call: TRBD2 (6 bases). Germline V gene lookup returns CDR1 SNHLY and CDR2 FYNNEI. This CDR3 has 14 amino acids. Trimming removed 6 bases from V and 2 bases from J, with 13 bases in between. As DNA, the CDR3 is TGTGCCAGCAGAGAGTCTAGCGTTCAAGAGACCCAGTACTTC. It is translated as CASRESSVQETQYF. Filled out from reference TRBV2 and TRBJ2-5, the complete variable domain reads EPEVTQTPSHQVTQMGQEVILRCVPISNHLYFYWYRQILGQKVEFLVSFYNNEISEKSEIFDDQFSVERPDGSNFTLKIRSTKLEDSAMYFCASRESSVQETQYFGPGTRLLVL.

The gene calls are TRBV6-4 and TRBJ2-1; 9 bases align to TRBD2. The CDR3 consists of 15 residues. V was clipped by 2 bases and J by 7 bases; unmatched bases: 6. The V gene's germline CDR1 is MRHNA and CDR2 SNTAGT. The CDR3 is CASSDGGGAGNEQFF. The CDR3 coding sequence is TGTGCCAGCAGTGACGGCGGGGGGGCGGGGAATGAGCAGTTCTTC.

Written as DNA, the CDR3 is TGTGCCAGCAGTCAGAGCGGGGCCCGCACAGATACGCAGTATTTT. Translated, it gives CASSQSGARTDTQYF. The chain uses TRBV5-4 and TRBJ2-3; TRBD2 matches 7 bases. Losses at the gene ends were 5 bases for V and 1 base for J; bases not matched to a gene: 7. This CDR3 comprises 15 residues. The germline V gene encodes CDR1 SGHNT and CDR2 YYREEE (reference sequence).

This chain links TRBV11-2 with TRBJ1-3; 8 nucleotides match TRBD1. There are 16 residues in the CDR3. V shed 6 bases and J 0 bases; nucleotides not matched to a gene: 7. Germline CDR1 SGHAT, CDR2 FQNNGV. The CDR3 DNA follows: TGTGCCAGCAGACCCACAGGGGGTCCCTCTGGAAACACCATATATTTT. Protein sequence: CASRPTGGPSGNTIYF. The full variable domain, completed using reference TRBV11-2 and TRBJ1-3, is EAGVAQSPRYKIIEKRQSVAFWCNPISGHATLYWYQQILGQGPKLLIQFQNNGVVDDSQLPKDRFSAERLKGVDSTLKIQPAKLEDSAVYLCASRPTGGPSGNTIYFGEGSWLTVV.

The count of this clone is one. This chain joins TRBV6-6 and TRBJ1-1; D gene unclear. V lost 3 bases to trimming and J lost 4 bases, with 15 bases between them. From germline, CDR1 is MNHNY and CDR2 SVGAGI (reference sequence). CDR3 size: 15 residues. This chain's CDR3 is CASSYTTNLGTEAFF. The CDR3 DNA reads TGTGCCAGCAGTTATACTACTAACTTGGGCACTGAAGCTTTCTTT.

This sequence joins TRBV27 and TRBJ2-4, with 10 bases identical to TRBD2. CDR1 and CDR2 (germline): MNHEY, SMNVEV (reference sequence). J was trimmed by 5 bases and V by 5 bases; bases with no gene match: 0. The CDR3 consists of 13 residues. CDR3 sequence (DNA): TGTGCCAGCAGTAGCGGGGGGGAAAACATTCAGTACTTC. Translation gives CASSSGGENIQYF.

The V gene is TRBV7-3, the J gene TRBJ2-5; D is perhaps TRBD1 (6 bases). Germline V gives CDR1 SGHTA, CDR2 FQGTGA. Trimming cost V 3 bases and J 4 bases, with 9 bases left between them. CDR3 length equals 13 residues. CDR3 sequence (DNA): TGTGCCAGCAGCTTGGGGGCGCGAGAGACCCAGTACTTC. Amino acid sequence: CASSLGARETQYF.

The chain is built from TRBV15 and TRBJ1-1, with 8 bases that match TRBD1. Germline V CDR1 and CDR2: LNHNV, YYDKDF (reference sequence). This CDR3 comprises 12 residues. Trimming took 8 bases from V and 4 from J; bases not matched to a gene: 3. CDR3: CATDTGGTEAFF. As DNA, the CDR3 is TGTGCCACCGACACAGGGGGCACTGAAGCTTTCTTT.

The chain recombines TRBV5-5 with TRBJ2-7; 7 positions match TRBD1. Germline CDR1 is SGHKS and CDR2 is YYEKEE (reference sequence). The CDR3 totals 12 residues. V gave up 4 bases and J gave up 7 bases; unmatched junction bases: 5. The CDR3 nucleotides are TGTGCCAGCAGCATGACAGGGCGTGAGCAGTACGTC. Its protein is CASSMTGREQYV.